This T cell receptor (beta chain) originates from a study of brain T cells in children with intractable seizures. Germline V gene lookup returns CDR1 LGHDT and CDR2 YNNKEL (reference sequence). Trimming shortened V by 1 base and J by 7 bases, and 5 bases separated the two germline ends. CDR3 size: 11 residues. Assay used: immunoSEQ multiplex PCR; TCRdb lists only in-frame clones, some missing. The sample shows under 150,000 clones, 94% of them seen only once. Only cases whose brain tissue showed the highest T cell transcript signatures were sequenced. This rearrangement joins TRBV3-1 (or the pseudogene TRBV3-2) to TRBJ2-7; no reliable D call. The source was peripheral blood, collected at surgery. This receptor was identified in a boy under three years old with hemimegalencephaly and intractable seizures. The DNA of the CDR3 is TGTGCCAGCAGCCAAGCCCGTGAGCAGTACTTC. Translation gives CASSQAREQYF.